This T cell receptor (beta chain) was identified during a study of cytomegalovirus exposure and HLA in healthy donors. The study, taken as a whole, reports: Most CMV-associated TCR beta chains were later found to appear HLA-restricted. Immune exposure was documented only through CMV serostatus.

Primers included in the PCR were 60 Vbeta and 13 Jbeta primers. TCRdb's copy holds only in-frame clones and misses some; the assay was immunoSEQ multiplex PCR. This sample has some 190,000 clones, with around three quarters found just once. Concerning this clone itself: Its matching antigen is unknown.

The CDR3 length is 14 residues. Trimming took off 2 bases at V and 1 base at J, with 9 bases between the two ends. Looked up from germline, CDR1 is SGHDT and CDR2 is YYEEEE. The sequence was collected from a woman in her twenties or thirties in good health and CMV-seronegative. This chain joins TRBV5-6 and TRBJ1-1; D is uncertain. The sequenced material came from PBMCs. CDR3 DNA: TGTGCCAGCAGCTTTGGAGTCCGGAACACTGAAGCTTTCTTT. It yields the protein CASSFGVRNTEAFF.